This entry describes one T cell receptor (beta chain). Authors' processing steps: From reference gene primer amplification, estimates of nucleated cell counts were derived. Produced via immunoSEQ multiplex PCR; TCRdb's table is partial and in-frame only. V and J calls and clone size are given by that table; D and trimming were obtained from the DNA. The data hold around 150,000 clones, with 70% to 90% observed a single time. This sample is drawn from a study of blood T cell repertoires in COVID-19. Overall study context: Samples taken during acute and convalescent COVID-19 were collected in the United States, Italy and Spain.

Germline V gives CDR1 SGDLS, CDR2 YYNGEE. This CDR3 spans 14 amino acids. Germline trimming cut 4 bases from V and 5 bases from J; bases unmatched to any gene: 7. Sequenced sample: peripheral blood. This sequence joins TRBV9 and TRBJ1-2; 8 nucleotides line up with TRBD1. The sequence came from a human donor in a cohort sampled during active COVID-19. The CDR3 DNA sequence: TGTGCCAGCAGCACCGGACAGGGTCAATATGGCTACACCTTC. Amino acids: CASSTGQGQYGYTF.